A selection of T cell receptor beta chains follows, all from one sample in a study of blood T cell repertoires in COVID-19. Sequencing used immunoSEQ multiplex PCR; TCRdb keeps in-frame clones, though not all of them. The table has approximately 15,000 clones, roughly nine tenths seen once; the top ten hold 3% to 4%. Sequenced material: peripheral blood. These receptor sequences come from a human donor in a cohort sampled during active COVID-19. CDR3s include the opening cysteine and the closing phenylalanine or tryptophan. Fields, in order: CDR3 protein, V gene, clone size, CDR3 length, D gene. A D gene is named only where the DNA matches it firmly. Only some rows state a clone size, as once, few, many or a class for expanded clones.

CASSPGGGYTF,TRBV6-2/TRBV6-3,-,11,-
CASSESTGYNSPLHF,TRBV25-1,-,15,-
CASSLDPNSPLHF,TRBV11-2,few,13,-
CASSLISGGPGYTF,TRBV7-9,large,14,-
CSASGHRGLTEKLFF,TRBV20-1,-,15,TRBD1
CASHPDRDGQPQHF,TRBV19,-,14,TRBD1
CASSPLGGAETQYF,TRBV7-2,-,14,TRBD1
CASSLTGQLADTQYF,TRBV5-1,-,15,TRBD1
CASSLDSGGVYNEQFF,TRBV5-1,-,16,TRBD2
CASSSASGQPQHF,TRBV7-3,-,13,-
CASSQPSGGAHTGELFF,TRBV3-1/TRBV3-2,-,17,-
CASSRQGLNSPLHF,TRBV7-9,-,14,TRBD1
CASSPMSRDRGGNTIYF,TRBV5-4,few,17,TRBD1